This T cell receptor beta chain is from a study of molecular identifiers for immune sequencing clone quantification. Per germline, CDR1 SQVTM and CDR2 ANQGSEA. CDR3 length: 14 amino acids. The V gene lost 7 bases and the J gene lost 5 bases, with 18 bases spanning the gap. Points from the study as a whole: It was shown that clones above 20 RNA copies held over 98% of effector molecules, but under 1% in naive cells. Sizes of clones that are highly expanded could be underestimated (if identical TCR molecules share a barcode).

Using its own MiXCR run on the PCR reads, TCRdb lists one record per CDR3 protein. Of tens of thousands of distinct CDR3 sequences listed, over 15% are singletons. This clonotype was counted at least ten times. Its specificity is unknown. This sequence originates from a human donor in good health. Some libraries in this study had Jurkat cell RNA spiked in. The chain recombines TRBV29-1 with TRBJ2-1, with D possibly being TRBD1 (5 bases). Sequences were obtained from naive CD8+ T cells from blood, with Jurkat cell RNA spiked in. The subset is: FACS-sorted CD8+CD4-CCR7+CD45RA+ naive T cells. CDR3 coding DNA: TGCAGCGCCCAAATCCCGGACACCAACAATGAGCAGTTCTTC. This translates into CSAQIPDTNNEQFF.